These 15 T cell receptor beta chains originate from one sample sequenced in a study of blood T cell repertoires in COVID-19. Some clones are missing from TCRdb's copy, which holds only in-frame ones; the method was immunoSEQ multiplex PCR. The table includes about 73,000 clones, 65% to 85% detected once. The sample comprised peripheral blood. Receptors originate from a woman aged 55-70 years with acute or convalescent COVID-19.

This chain links TRBV18 with TRBJ1-2; 12 bases agree with TRBD1. This CDR3 has 15 residues. Germline V gives CDR1 KGHSH, CDR2 LQKENI. V dropped 3 bases and J dropped 4; count of bases not matched to a gene: 3. CDR3 residues: CASSPGTGGFYGYTF. CDR3 bases: TGTGCCAGCTCACCGGGGACAGGGGGCTTCTATGGCTACACCTTC.

This chain links TRBV9 with TRBJ1-3; possible D gene TRBD1, 6 bases. Trimming removed 3 bases from V and 7 bases from J, with 14 bases in between. Germline V gene sequence: CDR1 SGDLS, CDR2 YYNGEE. This CDR3 contains 14 residues. The CDR3, as DNA: TGTGCCAGCAGCGCCGGGACACCGGGGAACACCATATATTTT. The encoded protein is CASSAGTPGNTIYF.

The gene calls are TRBV30 and TRBJ1-2; 8 nucleotides agree with TRBD1. Trimming took 0 bases from V and 0 from J; bases not matched to a gene: 3. The CDR3 contains 15 residues. From germline, CDR1 is GTSNPN and CDR2 SVGIG (reference sequence). The CDR3 region is CAWSVRTGSNYGYTF. CDR3 coding DNA: TGTGCCTGGAGTGTAAGGACAGGGTCTAACTATGGCTACACCTTC.

This clone has a handful of counts. This chain joins TRBV3-1 (or the pseudogene TRBV3-2) and TRBJ1-1; TRBD1 might be the D (5 bases). From germline, CDR1 is LGHDT and CDR2 YNNKEL (reference sequence). The CDR3 spans 13 residues. Trimming took off 4 bases at V and 1 base at J, with 7 bases between the two ends. The CDR3 coding sequence is TGTGCCAGCAGCCGCCAGGGGAACACTGAAGCTTTCTTT. The encoded protein is CASSRQGNTEAFF.

The chain employs TRBV24-1 and TRBJ1-1; maybe TRBD1 (6 bases). This CDR3 contains 16 residues. V was pared by 5 bases and J by 0 bases, with 15 bases between. Per the germline V gene, CDR1 is KGHDR and CDR2 is SFDVKD. CDR3 bases: TGTGCCACCAGTGTCCGAGGGGGACCCATGAACACTGAAGCTTTCTTT. Translation gives CATSVRGGPMNTEAFF.

The genes are TRBV18 and TRBJ2-7; 9 positions match TRBD2. Germline V gene lookup returns CDR1 KGHSH and CDR2 LQKENI. CDR3 length: 15 amino acids. Germline trimming cut 3 bases from V and 5 bases from J; bases unmatched to any gene: 8. CDR3 coding DNA: TGTGCCAGCTCACCGGGAGGGACTAGCCTCAACGAGCAGTACTTC. It encodes CASSPGGTSLNEQYF.

The rearrangement links TRBV19 to TRBJ1-5; 8 bases align to TRBD1. CDR3 length: 17 amino acids. CDR1 LNHDA and CDR2 SQIVND come from the germline V gene (reference sequence). Losses at the gene ends were 6 bases for V and 5 bases for J; bases not matched to a gene: 15. In DNA form, the CDR3 reads TGTGCCAGTAGGGATGGACAGGGCCTCCGAGGGTATCAGCCCCAGCATTTT. As protein: CASRDGQGLRGYQPQHF.

This clone has only one observation. V gene TRBV6-5 combines with J gene TRBJ1-4; 9 bases are a match to TRBD1. V lost 6 bases to trimming and J lost 8 bases; unmatched junction nucleotides: 7. The CDR3 has 14 residues. The V gene's germline CDR1 is MNHEY and CDR2 SVGAGI. The CDR3 spells CASRDRGDREKLFF. The CDR3 DNA follows: TGTGCCAGCAGGGACAGGGGAGACAGGGAAAAACTGTTTTTT.

The chain uses TRBV14 and TRBJ1-6; possibly TRBD1 for D (6 bases). The V and J ends lost 1 base and 10 bases respectively, with 11 bases between them. The CDR3 consists of 14 residues. Germline-derived CDR1 and CDR2 are SGHDN and FVKESK. The CDR3 DNA reads as TGTGCCAGCAGCCAAGCTCAGGGGTGGTCACCCCTCCACTTT. The encoded protein is CASSQAQGWSPLHF.

The table lists this clone with a few counts. The chain couples TRBV7-8 to TRBJ1-1, with unresolved D. Germline V gives CDR1 SGHVS, CDR2 FQNEAQ. The V end lost 5 bases, the J end lost 1 base, and 8 bases lay between the germline ends. The CDR3 runs 13 residues. The CDR3 sequence: CASSRSRNTEAFF. The CDR3 DNA follows: TGTGCCAGCAGCCGAAGCCGGAACACTGAAGCTTTCTTT. Together with reference TRBV7-8 and TRBJ1-1, the CDR3 gives the full variable domain: GAGVSQSPRYKVAKRGQDVALRCDPISGHVSLFWYQQALGQGPEFLTYFQNEAQLDKSGLPSDRFFAERPEGSVSTLKIQRTQQEDSAVYLCASSRSRNTEAFFGQGTRLTVV.

V and J are TRBV2 and TRBJ2-5; TRBD2 matches at 12 bases. The CDR3 contains 14 residues. With V trimmed by 9 bases and J by 4 bases, 6 bases remained unmatched. Germline V lookup: CDR1 SNHLY, CDR2 FYNNEI. In DNA, the CDR3 is TGTGCCAGTTCTCTAGCGGGAGGGTCAGAGACCCAGTACTTC. Residues: CASSLAGGSETQYF. The full variable domain, its missing parts supplied by reference TRBV2 and TRBJ2-5, is EPEVTQTPSHQVTQMGQEVILRCVPISNHLYFYWYRQILGQKVEFLVSFYNNEISEKSEIFDDQFSVERPDGSNFTLKIRSTKLEDSAMYFCASSLAGGSETQYFGPGTRLLVL.

This clone was seen only a few times. This chain joins TRBV15 and TRBJ2-5, with 8 positions matching TRBD1. Per the germline V gene, CDR1 is LNHNV and CDR2 is YYDKDF (reference sequence). J gave up 5 bases and V 2 bases, and 10 bases lay outside the gene matches. There are 16 residues in the CDR3. CDR3 in DNA: TGTGCCACCAGCAGACCGCAGGGGGCGCCCCGGGAGACCCAGTACTTC. Its protein product is CATSRPQGAPRETQYF. The full variable domain, completed using reference TRBV15 and TRBJ2-5, is DAMVIQNPRYQVTQFGKPVTLSCSQTLNHNVMYWYQQKSSQAPKLLFHYYDKDFNNEADTPDNFQSRRPNTSFCFLDIRSPGLGDTAMYLCATSRPQGAPRETQYFGPGTRLLVL.

The genes are TRBV30 and TRBJ1-5; D possibly corresponds to TRBD1 (5 bases). V was shortened by 3 bases and J by 6 bases, with 12 bases between the two germline ends. Germline CDR1 reads GTSNPN; CDR2 reads SVGIG (reference sequence). The CDR3 has 13 amino acids. CDR3 region: CAWSSREGQPQHF. The CDR3 DNA is TGTGCCTGGAGCAGCAGGGAGGGTCAGCCCCAGCATTTT.

V is TRBV2 and J is TRBJ1-2; D gene ambiguous. The CDR3 spans 12 residues. Trimming left V 7 bases short and J 5 bases short, with 11 bases between. CDR1 is SNHLY, CDR2 FYNNEI, per germline. The CDR3 loop reads CASIVSGYGYTF. The CDR3 DNA sequence: TGTGCCAGCATAGTAAGCGGTTATGGCTACACCTTC. Full variable domain (rest looked up from reference TRBV2 and TRBJ1-2): EPEVTQTPSHQVTQMGQEVILRCVPISNHLYFYWYRQILGQKVEFLVSFYNNEISEKSEIFDDQFSVERPDGSNFTLKIRSTKLEDSAMYFCASIVSGYGYTFGSGTRLTVV.

This clone was picked up a small number of times. The CDR3 loop reads CASSSERGTSGRASYNEQFF. DNA of the CDR3: TGTGCCAGCAGCTCAGAGCGGGGGACTAGCGGGAGGGCATCTTACAATGAGCAGTTCTTC. The chain employs TRBV11-2 and TRBJ2-1, with 16 positions matching TRBD2. The germline CDR1 and CDR2 sequences are SGHAT and FQNNGV. After removal of 4 bases from V and 4 bases from J, the junction contained 13 bases not matched to a gene. CDR3 length: 20 residues.